This TCR beta chain was observed in a study of T-cell memory formation after mild COVID-19. Study context: Each donor largely had its own TCR clusters. Overall study results and limits: The study found contracting CD4+ clones mainly in CM and EM and contracting CD8+ clones in EMRA. Memory sampled before infection contained some responding clones, suggesting cross-reactive memory joined.

The CDR3 sequence is 15 residues long. In germline, CDR1 is ENHRY, CDR2 SYGVKD. V lost 0 bases, J lost 3 bases, and 9 bases lay in between. The authors produced TCR alpha and TCR beta cDNA libraries with sample barcodes and UMIs by 5'RACE using constant-segment primers. TCRdb passed the 5' RACE reads through MiXCR, listing each CDR3 protein once. Of about half a million distinct CDR3 sequences in the sample, 15% to 20% were seen once. This clonotype was seen only once. No antigen is known for it. The V and J genes are TRBV10-3 and TRBJ2-1, with D possibly matching TRBD1 (7 bases). The origin of this receptor is an adult woman who had mild COVID-19 (a few samples of this study predate the infection). Cell type and time point are not known. The source material was PBMCs or a T cell subset sorted from them (not recorded which). The CDR3 nucleotides are TGTGCCATCAGTGAGTCCAGGGGGGACTACAATGAGCAGTTCTTC. Its protein is CAISESRGDYNEQFF.